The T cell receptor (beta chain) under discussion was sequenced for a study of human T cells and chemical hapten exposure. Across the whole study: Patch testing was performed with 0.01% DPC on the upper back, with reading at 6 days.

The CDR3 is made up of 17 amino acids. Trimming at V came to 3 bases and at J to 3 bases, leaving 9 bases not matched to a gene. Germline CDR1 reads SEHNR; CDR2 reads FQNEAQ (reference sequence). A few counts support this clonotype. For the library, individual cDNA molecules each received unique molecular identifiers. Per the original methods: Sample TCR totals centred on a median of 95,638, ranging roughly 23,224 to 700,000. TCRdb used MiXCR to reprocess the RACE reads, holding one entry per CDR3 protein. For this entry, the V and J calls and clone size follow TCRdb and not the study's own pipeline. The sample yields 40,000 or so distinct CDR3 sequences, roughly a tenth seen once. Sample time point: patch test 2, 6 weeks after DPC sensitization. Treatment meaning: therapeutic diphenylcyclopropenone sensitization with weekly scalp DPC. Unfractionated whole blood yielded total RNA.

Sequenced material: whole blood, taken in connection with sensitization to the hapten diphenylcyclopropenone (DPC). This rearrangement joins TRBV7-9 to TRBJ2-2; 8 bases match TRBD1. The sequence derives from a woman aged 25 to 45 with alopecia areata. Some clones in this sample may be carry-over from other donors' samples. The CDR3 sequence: CASSFPLTGEDTGELFF. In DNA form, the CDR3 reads TGTGCCAGCAGCTTCCCATTGACAGGGGAGGACACCGGGGAGCTGTTTTTT. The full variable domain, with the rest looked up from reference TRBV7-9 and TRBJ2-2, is DTGVSQNPRHKITKRGQNVTFRCDPISEHNRLYWYRQTLGQGPEFLTYFQNEAQLEKSRLLSDRFSAERPKGSFSTLEIQRTEQGDSAMYLCASSFPLTGEDTGELFFGEGSRLTVL.